This T cell receptor beta chain was sequenced for a study of blood T cell repertoires in COVID-19. The wider study: The analysed material was cDNA or gDNA that came from T cells, B-cell-depleted T cells, or PBMCs.

TCRdb keeps only in-frame clones here, not all; method: immunoSEQ multiplex PCR. The sample holds over 65,000 clones, 86% seen once. The V end lost 3 bases, the J end lost 4 bases, and 7 bases lay between the germline ends. The CDR3 runs to 12 residues. CDR1 is KGHSH, CDR2 LQKENI, per germline. Only one count was recorded for this clone. Sequencing input: peripheral blood. This receptor was taken from a man between 25 and 39 years old with acute or convalescent COVID-19. The chain has TRBV18 and TRBJ2-7, with D perhaps TRBD2 (5 bases). CDR3 sequence reads: CASSPPGYEQYF. The CDR3 bases are TGTGCCAGCTCACCCCCGGGATACGAGCAGTACTTC.